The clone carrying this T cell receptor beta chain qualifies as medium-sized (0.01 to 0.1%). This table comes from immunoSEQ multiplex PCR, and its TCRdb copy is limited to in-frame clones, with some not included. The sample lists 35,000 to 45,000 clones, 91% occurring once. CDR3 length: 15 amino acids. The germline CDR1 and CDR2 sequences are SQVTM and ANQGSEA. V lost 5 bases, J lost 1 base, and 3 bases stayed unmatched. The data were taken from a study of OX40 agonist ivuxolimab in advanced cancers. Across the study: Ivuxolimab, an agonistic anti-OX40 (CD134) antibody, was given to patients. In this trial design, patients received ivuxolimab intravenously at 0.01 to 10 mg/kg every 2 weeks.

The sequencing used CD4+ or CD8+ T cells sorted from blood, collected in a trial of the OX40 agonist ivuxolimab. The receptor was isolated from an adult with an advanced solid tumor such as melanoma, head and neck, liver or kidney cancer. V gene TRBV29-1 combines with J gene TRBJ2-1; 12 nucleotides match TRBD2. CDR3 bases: TGCAGCGTTCGAGGACTAGCGGGATCCTACAATGAGCAGTTCTTC. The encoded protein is CSVRGLAGSYNEQFF.